The rows below give T cell receptor beta chains drawn from one sample of a study. TCRdb re-analysed the 5' RACE reads in MiXCR, keeping a single row per CDR3 protein. This sample yields hundreds of distinct CDR3 sequences, of which 12% to 15% are seen a single time; over 35% belongs to the top ten. Specimen: gluten tetramer+ CD4+ T cells from blood, collected while untreated, on a gluten-free diet, or during gluten challenge (not recorded which). The origin of the receptors is a female donor with celiac disease. CDR3s include the opening cysteine and the closing phenylalanine or tryptophan. The order of the fields is V gene, CDR3 protein.

>TRBV29-1
CSVSQGQGGYEQYF
>TRBV3-1
CASSTRALWGTDTQYF
>TRBV6-2/TRBV6-3
CASSYKLGFWNQPQHF
>TRBV4-1
CASSWGHTDTQYF
>TRBV20-1
CSASRTMNTEAFF
>TRBV10-3
CAISDTGAGQETQYF
>TRBV28
CASSRSPGQEETQYF
>TRBV9
CASSPRQGPPGQETQFF
>TRBV5-1
CASSLGGQGGTQYF
>TRBV5-4
CASSLIVEWGGDEQFF
>TRBV19
CASTPLAWTYNEQFF
>TRBV4-2
CASSHPGAGNTIYF
>TRBV19
CASSLPAGVLSEQFF
>TRBV7-2
CASRERGASSYEQYF
>TRBV4-2
CASSQNGGLAPKETQYF
>TRBV4-2
CASSRAGDSDTQYF
>TRBV29-1
CSVGGETQYF
>TRBV29-1
CSVGAGLGETQYF
>TRBV2
CASSETWLAGTRTDTQYF
>TRBV2
CASSRTGYSNQPQHF
>TRBV7-2
CASSLRAGGGNTIYF
>TRBV7-2
CASSRLAAGSYNEQFF
>TRBV11-2
CASSLTSQETQYF
>TRBV19
CASSIFRGAGAETSTDTQYF
>TRBV19
CASSITGTGGESGYTF
>TRBV20-1
CSAERQADQPQHF
>TRBV20-1
CSASRQGADNEQFF
>TRBV4-3
CASSLGQGRQETQYF
>TRBV4-3
CASSRIVQETQYF
>TRBV5-1
CASSFGAGEGDTQYF
>TRBV4-3
CASSQGHGTSGREETQYF
>TRBV15
CATSPGWQGSPLHF
>TRBV10-3
CATSFSGTADEQYF
>TRBV9
CASSPRQGPPGQETQYF